Following are 32 T cell receptor beta chains from one sample sequenced in a study of spatial heterogeneity in lung cancer. TCRdb independently ran MiXCR on the 5' RACE reads; one entry per CDR3 protein. Of about 100,000 distinct CDR3 sequences detected, nearly 4.5% appear once; the ten largest clones hold about 20%. The study's findings and limits: How many expanded intratumoral alpha and beta TCRs were present tracked the tumor mutation count, which was a count of nonsynonymous mutations.

Time point: sample taken at primary tumor resection. These receptors' targets are unknown. The material sequenced was lung tumor tissue, taken at surgery. These receptors were collected from a male donor with early-stage non-small cell lung cancer.

There are many counts of this clonotype. The chain carries TRBV12-3 or TRBV12-4 and TRBJ1-5, with D unresolved. There are 15 residues in the CDR3. V lost 3 bases, J lost 0 bases, and 9 bases lay in between. The CDR3 here is CASSFISDSNQPQHF. The CDR3 DNA reads TGTGCCAGCAGTTTCATATCCGATAGCAATCAGCCCCAGCATTTT.

Ten or more counts support this clonotype. The rearrangement joins TRBV20-1 to TRBJ2-4; 7 positions match TRBD2. With V trimmed by 2 bases and J by 6 bases, 7 bases remained unmatched. The CDR3 is 14 residues long. Germline CDR1 reads DFQATT; CDR2 reads SNEGSKA (reference sequence). DNA of the CDR3: TGCAGTGCTAGATTAGATGGGACTACAAACATTCAGTACTTC. Translating gives CSARLDGTTNIQYF.

This clonotype was found many times. This chain connects TRBV10-3 to TRBJ2-7; D possibly corresponds to TRBD1 (6 bases). Germline V CDR1 and CDR2: ENHRY, SYGVKD. The CDR3 sequence is 13 residues long. V lost 5 bases, J lost 2 bases, and 10 bases lay in between. The CDR3 DNA follows: TGTGCCATCAGTTACGGACAGCCCTACGAGCAGTACTTC. Its translation: CAISYGQPYEQYF.

This clonotype was recorded many times. The chain recombines TRBV7-9 with TRBJ1-4; 10 bases are a match to TRBD1. Germline V gene lookup returns CDR1 SEHNR and CDR2 FQNEAQ (reference sequence). J gave up 8 bases and V 5 bases, and 8 bases lay outside the gene matches. The CDR3 has 15 residues. This CDR3 is CASSRDRGVDEKLFF. In nucleotides, the CDR3 is TGTGCCAGCAGCCGGGACAGGGGAGTCGACGAAAAACTGTTTTTT.

The table lists this clonotype with many counts. This rearrangement joins TRBV6-6 to TRBJ1-6; 7 nucleotides align to TRBD1. This CDR3 spans 14 amino acids. Looked up from germline, CDR1 is MNHNY and CDR2 is SVGAGI (reference sequence). Trimming at V came to 7 bases and at J to 9 bases, leaving 9 bases not matched to a gene. The CDR3 nucleotides read TGTGCCAGCAACCAACAGGGGAGTAGTTCACCCCTCCACTTT. Protein product: CASNQQGSSSPLHF.

This clonotype appeared many times. The chain combines TRBV28 with TRBJ2-3; D call uncertain. Trimming removed 6 bases at V and 2 bases at J, with 6 bases between. This CDR3 is built from 12 residues. Looked up from germline, CDR1 is MDHEN and CDR2 is SYDVKM. This chain's CDR3 is CASRPYTDTQYF. CDR3 in DNA: TGTGCCAGCAGACCCTACACAGATACGCAGTATTTT. The full variable domain, its missing parts supplied by reference TRBV28 and TRBJ2-3, is DVKVTQSSRYLVKRTGEKVFLECVQDMDHENMFWYRQDPGLGLRLIYFSYDVKMKEKGDIPEGYSVSREKKERFSLILESASTNQTSMYLCASRPYTDTQYFGPGTRLTVL.

This clonotype occurred many times. V gene TRBV11-2 combines with J gene TRBJ2-5; the D is unclear. Germline-derived CDR1 and CDR2 are SGHAT and FQNNGV. V lost 4 bases to trimming and J lost 1 base, with 7 bases between them. The CDR3 is 13 residues long. CDR3 in DNA: TGTGCCAGCAGCTCCGACATCCAAGAGACCCAGTACTTC. Translated: CASSSDIQETQYF. Full variable domain (outside the CDR3, taken from reference TRBV11-2 and TRBJ2-5): EAGVAQSPRYKIIEKRQSVAFWCNPISGHATLYWYQQILGQGPKLLIQFQNNGVVDDSQLPKDRFSAERLKGVDSTLKIQPAKLEDSAVYLCASSSDIQETQYFGPGTRLLVL.

This clonotype was detected many times. This chain connects TRBV3-1 to TRBJ1-5; D uncertain. CDR3 size: 13 residues. V shed 5 bases and J shed 0 bases, with 5 bases lying between them. Germline CDR1 LGHDT, CDR2 YNNKEL (reference sequence). The CDR3 spells CASSADSNQPQHF. DNA of the CDR3: TGTGCCAGCAGCGCAGATAGCAATCAGCCCCAGCATTTT.

This clonotype was found a few times. The chain has TRBV4-2 and TRBJ1-2, with a weak D call TRBD1 (6 bases). The CDR3 is 15 residues long. Per germline, CDR1 LGHNA and CDR2 YNFKEQ. The V end was cut by 2 bases, the J end by 4 bases, with 14 bases between. Here the CDR3 DNA reads TGTGCCAGCAGCCAACGTGTTGGGGGCGGCTATGGCTACACCTTC. Protein sequence: CASSQRVGGGYGYTF.

The gene calls are TRBV2 and TRBJ1-1; D call uncertain. The CDR3 has 13 residues. Germline CDR1 SNHLY, CDR2 FYNNEI. Trimming left V 5 bases short and J 1 base short, with 8 bases between. CDR3 bases: TGTGCCAGCAGTCCGAGACAGAACACTGAAGCTTTCTTT. Amino acid sequence: CASSPRQNTEAFF.

In the case of this clonotype: This sequence may be a read error, since a much larger clone differs from it by one base. The conserved phenylalanine or tryptophan normally closing the CDR3 is absent here, so this likely arose from a read error. The V gene is TRBV10-1, the J gene TRBJ1-6; D not resolved. There are 13 residues in the CDR3. CDR1 WNHNN and CDR2 SYGVQD come from the germline V gene (reference sequence). Trimming left V 0 bases short and J 10 bases short, with 7 bases between. The DNA of the CDR3 is TGCGCCAGCAGTGAGTCAGCGGGATCACCCCTCCACCTT. As protein: CASSESAGSPLHL.

In its sample, this clonotype was seen many times. The chain has TRBV6-5 and TRBJ2-7; D may correspond to TRBD1 or TRBD2 (5 bases each). The CDR3 runs to 14 residues. The V gene lost 4 bases and the J gene lost 6 bases, with 16 bases spanning the gap. Germline V lookup: CDR1 MNHEY, CDR2 SVGAGI. In nucleotides, the CDR3 is TGTGCCAGCAGTTTACCGGGGCCCGCTGGCGAGCAGTACTTC. Translated, it gives CASSLPGPAGEQYF.

This clonotype was seen many times. This chain connects TRBV6-5 to TRBJ2-5, with D possibly matching TRBD1 (6 bases). CDR3 length: 14 residues. Per the germline V gene, CDR1 is MNHEY and CDR2 is SVGAGI. The ends were cut back, 6 bases at V and 1 base at J, with 12 bases in the middle. CDR3 protein: CASSPEGVQETQYF. The CDR3 DNA is TGTGCCAGCAGCCCCGAGGGGGTCCAAGAGACCCAGTACTTC.

This clonotype was recorded many times. This chain uses TRBV21-1 with TRBJ2-7; the table's D call, TRBD2, has no DNA check behind it. TRBV21-1 is deemed a pseudogene. The CDR3 totals 17 residues. The chain's CDR3 is CASSKGLAGGHPYEQYF. The CDR3 nucleotides read TGTGCCAGCAGCAAAGGACTAGCGGGAGGCCACCCTTACGAGCAGTACTTC.

This clonotype has ten or more counts. The chain combines TRBV28 with TRBJ2-7; a possible D gene is TRBD2 (5 bases). The CDR3 spans 14 residues. Germline V gene sequence: CDR1 MDHEN, CDR2 SYDVKM. The V gene lost 4 bases and the J gene lost 3 bases, with 13 bases spanning the gap. CDR3 sequence reads: CASSYPSGSYEQYF. The CDR3 DNA sequence: TGTGCCAGCAGTTACCCCTCGGGGAGCTACGAGCAGTACTTC.

Ten or more counts support this clonotype. The CDR3 loop is CASSPTGVDGPQHF. The CDR3 DNA follows: TGTGCCAGCAGTCCAACAGGGGTGGATGGGCCCCAGCATTTT. The V and J genes are TRBV28 and TRBJ1-5; 7 nucleotides line up with TRBD1. Germline CDR1 is MDHEN and CDR2 is SYDVKM. The CDR3 spans 14 residues. Trimming removed 5 bases from V and 9 bases from J; junction bases left unmatched: 10.

In its sample, this clonotype was seen many times. The chain joins TRBV7-9 to TRBJ2-7; D might be TRBD2 (7 bases). The germline gives CDR1 SEHNR, CDR2 FQNEAQ (reference sequence). The CDR3 sequence is 14 residues long. Trimming stripped 2 bases from V and 4 bases from J, with 12 bases between. CDR3 bases: TGTGCCAGCAGCTTAACGGGGGGCCAATACGAGCAGTACTTC. This sequence encodes CASSLTGGQYEQYF.

This clonotype was seen ten or more times. J is TRBJ2-3 and V is TRBV20-1; a possible D gene is TRBD1 (7 bases). V was shortened by 3 bases and J by 1 base, with 17 bases between the two germline ends. This CDR3 has 16 amino acids. The V gene's germline CDR1 is DFQATT and CDR2 SNEGSKA (reference sequence). This chain's CDR3 is CSASLGGGAGTDTQYF. CDR3 nucleotides: TGCAGTGCTAGCCTAGGGGGCGGGGCCGGCACAGATACGCAGTATTTT.

In this sample, this clonotype turned up many times. The chain recombines TRBV3-1 with TRBJ2-3; D is perhaps TRBD2 (5 bases). This CDR3 is 13 amino acids long. Germline CDR1 reads LGHDT; CDR2 reads YNNKEL (reference sequence). Deletions cut 2 bases from V and 3 bases from J, with 6 bases between. The CDR3 loop reads CASSQTGTDTQYF. CDR3 nucleotides: TGTGCCAGCAGCCAAACGGGGACAGATACGCAGTATTTT.

This clonotype was detected ten times or more. The V gene is TRBV28, the J gene TRBJ2-1; D possibly corresponds to TRBD1 (6 bases). The CDR3 length is 17 residues. CDR1 and CDR2 (germline): MDHEN, SYDVKM. V lost 4 bases and J lost 2, with 18 bases in between. The DNA of the CDR3 is TGTGCCAGCAGTTACAAGTACCGGGACACCCCCTACAATGAGCAGTTCTTC. This sequence encodes CASSYKYRDTPYNEQFF.

This clonotype has just a few counts. The chain has TRBV28 and TRBJ2-7; 12 bases align to TRBD2. The junction had 5 bases not matched to a gene; V was cut back by 4 bases and J by 4 bases. CDR3 size: 15 residues. Germline V gene lookup returns CDR1 MDHEN and CDR2 SYDVKM. CDR3 nucleotides: TGTGCCAGCAGTTCCTGGACTAGCGGGAAATACGAGCAGTACTTC. Amino acids: CASSSWTSGKYEQYF.

This rearrangement joins TRBV18 to TRBJ1-1; 7 positions match TRBD1. This CDR3 has 17 amino acids. Per germline, CDR1 KGHSH and CDR2 LQKENI. After removal of 6 bases from V and 0 bases from J, the junction contained 13 bases not matched to a gene. CDR3: CASSKDRMTNMNTEAFF. The CDR3 region has the DNA TGTGCCAGCTCCAAGGACAGGATGACTAACATGAACACTGAAGCTTTCTTT.

This clonotype showed up just a few times. The genes are TRBV6-5 and TRBJ2-7; D assignment may be TRBD1 or TRBD2 (5 bases each). CDR1 MNHEY and CDR2 SVGAGI come from the germline V gene. This CDR3 is built from 12 residues. V shed 6 bases and J shed 3 bases, with 9 bases lying between them. CDR3 in amino acids: CASRRGNYEQYF. The CDR3 DNA is TGTGCCAGCAGGAGGGGAAACTACGAGCAGTACTTC.

This clonotype was picked up many times. This sequence joins TRBV2 and TRBJ2-2; D remains unclear. V lost 2 bases and J 1 base, leaving 5 bases between the germline ends. Germline V CDR1 and CDR2: SNHLY, FYNNEI. The CDR3 extends over 14 amino acids. The CDR3 loop is CASSEWWNTGELFF. In DNA form, the CDR3 reads TGTGCCAGCAGTGAATGGTGGAACACCGGGGAGCTGTTTTTT.

This clonotype was seen ten or more times. The J gene is TRBJ2-3, the V gene TRBV4-2, with D maybe TRBD1 (6 bases). The CDR3 is 17 amino acids. Per the germline V gene, CDR1 is LGHNA and CDR2 is YNFKEQ. The V end was cut by 3 bases, the J end by 0 bases, with 16 bases between. DNA of the CDR3: TGTGCCAGCAGCCAGCTAACAGGGAGATCTAGCACAGATACGCAGTATTTT. This gives the protein CASSQLTGRSSTDTQYF.

This clonotype was observed many times. The V gene is TRBV27, the J gene TRBJ2-3, with a tentative D call TRBD1 (5 bases). The CDR3 has 14 amino acids. In germline, CDR1 is MNHEY, CDR2 SMNVEV (reference sequence). V shed 8 bases and J shed 4 bases, with 16 bases lying between them. CDR3 sequence (DNA): TGTGCCAGCGTGGTGTGGGGCCTTTCAGATACGCAGTATTTT. Its translation is CASVVWGLSDTQYF.

The sample holds many counts of this clonotype. This chain connects TRBV10-2 to TRBJ2-5, with a weak D call TRBD2 (5 bases). The V gene's germline CDR1 is WSHSY and CDR2 SAAADI. Trimming took 4 bases from V and 7 from J, leaving 13 bases between them. This CDR3 has 13 amino acids. The CDR3 sequence is CASSGSGYTTQYF. CDR3 nucleotides: TGCGCCAGCAGTGGAAGCGGTTATACGACCCAGTACTTC.

The sample holds many counts of this clonotype. The chain has TRBV7-9 and TRBJ2-3, with D unclear. Germline V gene data show CDR1 as SEHNR and CDR2 as FQNEAQ (reference sequence). The CDR3 is 16 residues long. V was trimmed by 3 bases and J by 2 bases, leaving 15 bases between them. The CDR3 DNA reads TGTGCCAGCAGCTTCCCCTCCGGCGGTGCCACAGATACGCAGTATTTT. It encodes CASSFPSGGATDTQYF.

This clonotype was observed many times. V gene TRBV3-1 combines with J gene TRBJ2-1; D call uncertain. Per germline, CDR1 LGHDT and CDR2 YNNKEL (reference sequence). Trimming left V 4 bases short and J 0 bases short, with 7 bases between. The CDR3 is made up of 14 amino acids. The CDR3 bases are TGTGCCAGCAGCCGATCGAGCTCCTACAATGAGCAGTTCTTC. This gives the protein CASSRSSSYNEQFF.

This clonotype was recorded at least ten times. The chain joins TRBV28 to TRBJ2-1, with no clear D. The CDR3 length is 12 residues. Germline CDR1 MDHEN, CDR2 SYDVKM. Trimming removed 7 bases from V and 10 bases from J, with 14 bases in between. CDR3 loop: CASNLRDGEQFF. In DNA, the CDR3 is TGTGCCAGCAACCTACGCGACGGAGAGCAGTTCTTC.

A few counts support this clonotype. The chain combines TRBV20-1 with TRBJ2-1, with 8 bases that match TRBD2. This CDR3 has 14 residues. CDR1 and CDR2 from the germline V gene are DFQATT and SNEGSKA (reference sequence). With V trimmed by 0 bases and J by 5 bases, 3 bases remained unmatched. CDR3 region: CSARDRREDNEQFF. The CDR3 nucleotides read TGCAGTGCTAGAGATCGGCGGGAGGACAATGAGCAGTTCTTC.

This clonotype was counted many times. The chain combines TRBV7-9 with TRBJ2-7; D may correspond to TRBD1 or TRBD2 (5 bases each). The germline CDR1 and CDR2 sequences are SEHNR and FQNEAQ (reference sequence). This CDR3 spans 14 amino acids. The V gene lost 2 bases and the J gene lost 5 bases, with 13 bases spanning the gap. CDR3 amino acids: CASSLRPGTHEQYF. The CDR3 nucleotides read TGTGCCAGCAGCTTAAGGCCGGGGACCCACGAGCAGTACTTC.